What follows are 18 T cell receptor beta chains derived from one specimen sequenced in a study of cytomegalovirus exposure and HLA in healthy donors. The PCR contained 60 Vbeta and 13 Jbeta primers. Assay used: immunoSEQ multiplex PCR; TCRdb lists only in-frame clones, some missing. The profile shows about 190,000 clones, around 80% of them singletons. The sample comprised PBMCs. These receptors were obtained from a boy between 2 and 15 years old in good health and CMV-seronegative.

V gene TRBV19 combines with J gene TRBJ2-7; 9 bases fit TRBD2. The CDR3 length is 14 residues. V dropped 5 bases and J dropped 6; count of bases not matched to a gene: 8. Per germline, CDR1 LNHDA and CDR2 SQIVND (reference sequence). In DNA form, the CDR3 reads TGTGCCAGTAGTTCCCTAGCGGGAAAGGGCGAGCAGTACTTC. As protein: CASSSLAGKGEQYF.

This clone was picked up one time. The CDR3 reads CASSYRENYGYTF. DNA of the CDR3: TGTGCCAGCAGTTACCGGGAAAACTATGGCTACACCTTC. The rearrangement joins TRBV6-5 to TRBJ1-2; D is undetermined. The CDR3 covers 13 residues. Germline V gene sequence: CDR1 MNHEY, CDR2 SVGAGI. V was clipped by 2 bases and J by 2 bases, with 6 bases between them.

This chain joins TRBV12-2 and TRBJ1-5; the DNA was not compared with TRBD1, the D call given in the table. TRBV12-2 is labeled a pseudogene. The CDR3 is 15 residues long. DNA of the CDR3: TGTGCAAGTCGCCTTAGGGGTCGTAGCAATCAGCCCCAGCATTTT. It is translated as CASRLRGRSNQPQHF.

This clone has a handful of counts. The gene calls are TRBV18 and TRBJ2-7; D may be TRBD1 (7 bases). The CDR3 is 15 amino acids. Germline loops: CDR1 KGHSH, CDR2 LQKENI. With 0 bases removed from V and 7 bases from J, the gap between germline ends came to 16 bases. The CDR3 DNA follows: TGTGCCAGCTCACCACCGGGGCTAGCAGGGGGGGAGCAGTACTTC. Amino acids: CASSPPGLAGGEQYF.

The V gene is TRBV19, the J gene TRBJ2-1, with D perhaps TRBD1 (5 bases). Germline-derived CDR1 and CDR2 are LNHDA and SQIVND (reference sequence). Trimming pared 2 bases from V and 8 bases from J, leaving 13 bases between. This CDR3 has 14 residues. Here the CDR3 reads CASSIQGVGDEQFF. The CDR3 DNA is TGTGCCAGTAGTATACAGGGTGTCGGTGATGAGCAGTTCTTC.

The J gene is TRBJ1-2, the V gene TRBV6-5; the match to TRBD1 covers 11 bases. The V gene end was trimmed by 5 bases and the J gene end by 7 bases; junction bases not matched to a gene: 3. Per germline, CDR1 MNHEY and CDR2 SVGAGI. The CDR3 is 13 residues long. The CDR3 DNA reads as TGTGCCAGCAGTGGAGGGACAGGGGGTGGCTACACCTTC. Amino acids: CASSGGTGGGYTF.

The V call is TRBV23-1, the J call TRBJ2-1; the D gene is possibly TRBD2 (7 bases). TRBV23-1 is noted as an ORF with a role that remains uncertain. The V end lost 4 bases, the J end lost 0 bases, and 10 bases lay between the germline ends. The CDR3 is 15 residues long. CDR3 DNA: TGCGCCAGCAGTCCTCGGGGGGCCTCCTACAATGAGCAGTTCTTC. Protein: CASSPRGASYNEQFF.

The V and J genes are TRBV5-1 and TRBJ1-6, with D possibly being TRBD1 (6 bases). V was clipped by 4 bases and J by 8 bases, with 16 bases between them. The germline V gene encodes CDR1 SGHRS and CDR2 YFSETQ. CDR3 length: 15 residues. As DNA, the CDR3 is TGCGCCAGCAGCCGGCAGGGGAGTGCGGATTCACCCCTCCACTTT. Amino acids: CASSRQGSADSPLHF.

This rearrangement joins TRBV5-4 to TRBJ1-1, with TRBD1 matching 7 bases. This CDR3 is built from 16 residues. V lost 7 bases and J lost 4; bases outside the gene matches: 16. Germline V gene data show CDR1 as SGHNT and CDR2 as YYREEE (reference sequence). The DNA for the CDR3 is TGTGCCAGCGGTTGGTCAACAGGGGTAGGGACCACTGAAGCTTTCTTT. Translation: CASGWSTGVGTTEAFF.

This clone occurred once. One junction end does not reproduce the germline sequence, and a read error may be involved. This chain connects TRBV5-1 to TRBJ1-2; 7 nucleotides agree with TRBD1. CDR3 length equals 14 residues. Germline values: CDR1 SGHRS, CDR2 YFSETQ. CDR3 nucleotide sequence: TGCGCCAGCAACTTGGCCGGAGGGGGCGGTGGCTACACCTTC. The encoded protein is CASNLAGGGGGYTF.

The chain employs TRBV27 and TRBJ2-2, with 9 nucleotides matching TRBD1. The CDR3 totals 15 residues. V gave up 6 bases and J gave up 2 bases; unmatched junction bases: 4. Germline lookup yields CDR1 MNHEY and CDR2 SMNVEV (reference sequence). The DNA of the CDR3 is TGTGCCAGCAGCTGGGGACAGGGTAACACCGGGGAGCTGTTTTTT. Its translation: CASSWGQGNTGELFF.

V and J are TRBV5-4 and TRBJ2-1, with 10 nucleotides matching TRBD2. The V and J ends lost 2 bases and 9 bases, in that order; junction bases with no gene match: 8. The CDR3 extends over 15 amino acids. The germline gives CDR1 SGHNT, CDR2 YYREEE (reference sequence). The CDR3 coding sequence is TGTGCCAGCAGCTTAAGCGGGAGGGCCGCCGGTGAGCAGTTCTTC. It codes for CASSLSGRAAGEQFF.

The count of this clone is one. The J gene is TRBJ1-1, the V gene TRBV7-9, with D possibly TRBD1 on 5 matching bases. There are 15 residues in the CDR3. The V end lost 1 base, the J end lost 1 base, and 10 bases lay between the germline ends. Germline V lookup: CDR1 SEHNR, CDR2 FQNEAQ (reference sequence). The CDR3 DNA reads as TGTGCCAGCAGCTTAGGCAGGGCTAAGAACACTGAAGCTTTCTTT. The encoded protein is CASSLGRAKNTEAFF.

The chain links TRBV5-4 to TRBJ1-6; D is undetermined. This CDR3 has 13 residues. In germline, CDR1 is SGHNT, CDR2 YYREEE (reference sequence). The ends were cut back, 0 bases at V and 6 bases at J, with 4 bases in the middle. The CDR3 region has the DNA TGTGCCAGCAGCTTGGGAGTTAATTCACCCCTCCACTTT. Translating it yields CASSLGVNSPLHF.

The CDR3 DNA is TGTGCCAGCTCACCACCAGCGGGAGTCCAAGAGACCCAGTACTTC. It is translated as CASSPPAGVQETQYF. The chain links TRBV18 to TRBJ2-5, with 8 bases matching TRBD2. Germline CDR1 KGHSH, CDR2 LQKENI. After removal of 0 bases from V and 1 base from J, the junction contained 1 base not matched to a gene. The CDR3 loop spans 15 amino acids. Using reference TRBV18 and TRBJ2-5 for the parts outside the CDR3, the full variable domain is NAGVMQNPRHLVRRRGQEARLRCSPMKGHSHVYWYRQLPEEGLKFMVYLQKENIIDESGMPKERFSAEFPKEGPSILRIQQVVRGDSAAYFCASSPPAGVQETQYFGPGTRLLVL.

Regarding this clone: One end of the junction fails to match germline, which may point to a read error. The rearrangement joins TRBV7-7 to TRBJ2-3; D is uncertain. The CDR3 contains 13 residues. Germline CDR1 is SSHAT and CDR2 is FNYEAQ (reference sequence). CDR3 sequence: CASSLALEDTQYF. CDR3 nucleotide sequence: TGTGCTAGCAGCTTGGCCCTAGAAGATACGCAGTATTTT.

This chain uses TRBV13 with TRBJ2-1, with D maybe TRBD2 (5 bases). CDR3 length equals 12 residues. Trimming removed 4 bases from V and 8 bases from J, with 9 bases in between. Germline lookup yields CDR1 PRHDT and CDR2 FYEKMQ (reference sequence). The CDR3 DNA reads as TGTGCCAGCAGCTCCCCGGGGTATGAGCAGTTCTTC. This gives the protein CASSSPGYEQFF.

The chain employs TRBV7-2 and TRBJ2-7; the match to TRBD2 covers 12 bases. Germline CDR1 SGHTA, CDR2 FQGNSA. The CDR3 spans 16 residues. J lost 2 bases, V lost 5 bases, and 7 bases had no gene match. This CDR3 reads CASSATTSGRTYEQYF. The DNA of the CDR3 is TGTGCCAGCAGCGCAACTACTAGCGGGAGGACCTACGAGCAGTACTTC. Together with reference TRBV7-2 and TRBJ2-7, the CDR3 gives the full variable domain: GAGVSQSPSNKVTEKGKDVELRCDPISGHTALYWYRQSLGQGLEFLIYFQGNSAPDKSGLPSDRFSAERTGGSVSTLTIQRTQQEDSAVYLCASSATTSGRTYEQYFGPGTRLTVT.